These 4 T cell receptor beta chains share one sample of origin, sequenced in a study of cytomegalovirus exposure and HLA in healthy donors. PCR used 60 Vbeta primers and 13 Jbeta primers. Produced via immunoSEQ multiplex PCR; TCRdb's table is partial and in-frame only. The sample comprises about 140,000 clones, 60% to 85% of which are singletons, and 1% to 1.5% rests with the top ten. Source material: PBMCs. The origin of the receptors is a male donor in good health and CMV-seropositive.

J is TRBJ1-4 and V is TRBV2; 8 nucleotides align to TRBD1. The CDR3 runs 13 residues. Germline V lookup: CDR1 SNHLY, CDR2 FYNNEI. V trimming: 5 bases; J trimming: 7 bases; junction bases outside the gene matches: 3. The CDR3 DNA follows: TGTGCCAGCAGTAACAGGGGGGGTGAAAAACTGTTTTTT. Amino acid sequence: CASSNRGGEKLFF. Variable domain in full (rest from reference TRBV2 and TRBJ1-4): EPEVTQTPSHQVTQMGQEVILRCVPISNHLYFYWYRQILGQKVEFLVSFYNNEISEKSEIFDDQFSVERPDGSNFTLKIRSTKLEDSAMYFCASSNRGGEKLFFGSGTQLSVL.

The chain uses TRBV6-5 and TRBJ2-1; 10 bases align to TRBD2. Germline CDR1 is MNHEY and CDR2 is SVGAGI. This CDR3 region has 14 residues. The ends lost 6 bases at V and 6 bases at J; junction bases unmatched: 5. The CDR3 loop reads CASRSGTSANEQFF. In DNA, the CDR3 is TGTGCCAGCAGGTCTGGGACTAGCGCCAATGAGCAGTTCTTC.

V is TRBV7-3 and J is TRBJ2-2; D unclear. The CDR3 runs 12 residues. V was shortened by 3 bases and J by 5 bases, with 4 bases between the two germline ends. Germline values: CDR1 SGHTA, CDR2 FQGTGA. In DNA form, the CDR3 reads TGTGCCAGCAGCTTTCGGACCGGGGAGCTGTTTTTT. Amino acid sequence: CASSFRTGELFF.

The rearrangement joins TRBV4-1 to TRBJ2-3; a possible D gene is TRBD2 (7 bases). The CDR3 contains 20 residues. Germline V gene lookup returns CDR1 MGHRA and CDR2 YSYEKL. V lost 1 base, J lost 2 bases, and 25 bases lay in between. CDR3 sequence (DNA): TGCGCCAGCAGCCAAGTTCCGGGGGGCCAACCCCGAATCTCCACAGATACGCAGTATTTT. Translating it yields CASSQVPGGQPRISTDTQYF.